The sequence of this T cell receptor beta chain was determined in a study of T cell responses to AZD1222 COVID-19 vaccine. Findings of the study overall: Every sample of the repertoires postdated the peak T cell response. Recipients of two AZD1222 doses showed rising Spike-specific TCR breadth and depth. Donors skewed white British and female; clonal diversity was possibly underestimated. Among AZD1222 vaccinees, only 5 to 7 were seropositive at baseline.

The protocol was immunoSEQ multiplex PCR, while the TCRdb copy is restricted to in-frame clones and leaves out a portion. The table lists 65,000 to 95,000 clones, 75% to 85% of them singletons, with less than 25% in the top ten. V lost 6 bases to trimming and J lost 5 bases; unmatched junction nucleotides: 4. The V gene's germline CDR1 is MNHEY and CDR2 SVGEGT. This CDR3 has 13 residues. Concerning this clone itself: Its antigen is unidentified.

This chain joins TRBV6-2 or TRBV6-3 and TRBJ1-1; 9 bases are a match to TRBD1. Material: peripheral blood, obtained on day 0 of AZD1222 vaccination. The receptor was derived from an adult in good health. CDR3 in amino acids: CASSMGQGTEAFF. CDR3 sequence (DNA): TGTGCCAGCAGCATGGGACAGGGAACTGAAGCTTTCTTT.